The clone carrying this T cell receptor beta chain rates as large. The antigen is undetermined. The entry originates in a study of circulating CD8 cells and anti-PD-1 response in melanoma. Background on the study: Anti-PD-1 was first-line therapy for about 55% of the 13 patients.

Each library started from about 15 ng of total RNA using the QIAseq Immune Repertoire TCR panel. TCRdb used MiXCR to reprocess the reads, holding one entry per CDR3 protein. The profile covers some 570 distinct CDR3 sequences, with approximately 6.3% appearing a single time and approximately 16% taken by the ten largest. Study-level points and caveats: Some patients were treatment-naive; others were previously treated.

Sorting of live CD3+CD8+TCRalphabeta+ cells by PD-1 and/or TIGIT gave four subsets. The clonotype comes from a human donor with melanoma. The sample consisted of CD8+ T cells from PBMCs, taken at baseline or after one month of anti-PD-1 therapy (not recorded which).

The CDR3 loop reads CATSDLTSGGANEQFF. The CDR3 bases are TGTGCCACCAGTGATCTGACTAGCGGGGGGGCGAATGAGCAGTTCTTC. The chain couples TRBV24-1 to TRBJ2-1; 14 bases map to TRBD2. CDR1 and CDR2 (germline): KGHDR, SFDVKD. Germline trimming cut 3 bases from V and 7 bases from J; bases unmatched to any gene: 4. CDR3 size: 16 residues.